The 15 T cell receptor beta chains given below trace back to one sample, sequenced in a study of pediatric ulcerative colitis. During colonoscopy, one to two rectal pinch biopsies were collected. The repertoire was sequenced with immunoSEQ multiplex PCR; TCRdb's copy has only in-frame clones and lacks some. Altogether some 15,000 clones are present, over 60% being singletons, with the ten largest covering 4% to 5.5%. Sequenced sample: gut tissue. The receptors shown here come from a boy under 18 who was a control in a study of pediatric ulcerative colitis.

The chain carries TRBV4-1 and TRBJ2-1; D uncertain. V was shortened by 0 bases and J by 9 bases, with 3 bases between the two germline ends. Germline V gene sequence: CDR1 MGHRA, CDR2 YSYEKL. The CDR3 has 11 residues. The CDR3 DNA reads as TGCGCCAGCAGCCAAGATGGTGAGCAGTTCTTC. This translates into CASSQDGEQFF.

This clone was seen only a few times. This sequence joins TRBV29-1 and TRBJ1-2; D is perhaps TRBD1 (5 bases). The CDR3 runs 12 residues. Trimming took 1 base from V and 3 from J, leaving 6 bases between them. Germline V lookup: CDR1 SQVTM, CDR2 ANQGSEA. CDR3 sequence: CSVEVGDYGYTF. Here the CDR3 DNA reads TGCAGCGTTGAAGTGGGGGACTATGGCTACACCTTC. Supplemented by reference TRBV29-1 and TRBJ1-2, the full variable domain reads SAVISQKPSRDICQRGTSLTIQCQVDSQVTMMFWYRQQPGQSLTLIATANQGSEATYESGFVIDKFPISRPNLTFSTLTVSNMSPEDSSIYLCSVEVGDYGYTFGSGTRLTVV.

This chain links TRBV29-1 with TRBJ2-5; D is unclear. Trimming left V 6 bases short and J 4 bases short, with 12 bases between. The CDR3 sequence is 12 residues long. Per germline, CDR1 SQVTM and CDR2 ANQGSEA. DNA of the CDR3: TGCAGCGTCGAGCTCGTCGGAGAGACCCAGTACTTC. This codes for CSVELVGETQYF. The full variable domain, with the rest looked up from reference TRBV29-1 and TRBJ2-5, is SAVISQKPSRDICQRGTSLTIQCQVDSQVTMMFWYRQQPGQSLTLIATANQGSEATYESGFVIDKFPISRPNLTFSTLTVSNMSPEDSSIYLCSVELVGETQYFGPGTRLLVL.

J is TRBJ1-4 and V is TRBV30; D is perhaps TRBD1 (6 bases). Germline V gene lookup returns CDR1 GTSNPN and CDR2 SVGIG (reference sequence). V was clipped by 1 base and J by 5 bases, with 8 bases between them. This CDR3 has 13 amino acids. The CDR3 region has the DNA TGTGCCTGGAGTGAGGGGGGGAATGAAAAACTGTTTTTT. This gives the protein CAWSEGGNEKLFF.

The rearrangement joins TRBV28 to TRBJ2-7, with no clear D. This CDR3 contains 11 residues. V was pared by 5 bases and J by 6 bases, with 8 bases between. CDR1 and CDR2 (germline): MDHEN, SYDVKM. CDR3 region: CASSNTAEQYV. In DNA form, the CDR3 reads TGTGCCAGCAGTAACACGGCCGAGCAGTACGTC.

The rearrangement links TRBV7-6 to TRBJ2-7, with 11 bases matching TRBD1. Losses at the gene ends were 5 bases for V and 3 bases for J; bases not matched to a gene: 6. This CDR3 comprises 15 residues. Germline CDR1 and CDR2: SGHVS and FNYEAQ. The CDR3 sequence: CASSPRDRGFYEQYF. The CDR3 nucleotides are TGTGCCAGCAGCCCCCGGGACAGGGGGTTCTACGAGCAGTACTTC.

This rearrangement joins TRBV10-3 to TRBJ2-1; TRBD2 matches 7 bases. With V trimmed by 2 bases and J by 3 bases, 1 base remained unmatched. The CDR3 is made up of 14 amino acids. Germline V gene lookup returns CDR1 ENHRY and CDR2 SYGVKD. DNA for the CDR3: TGTGCCATCAGTGAGACTAGCGACTACAATGAGCAGTTCTTC. Translated, it gives CAISETSDYNEQFF.

The rearrangement links TRBV6-6 to TRBJ2-7; 7 nucleotides line up with TRBD1. Trimming at V came to 4 bases and at J to 0 bases, leaving 6 bases not matched to a gene. Germline CDR1 and CDR2: MNHNY and SVGAGI (reference sequence). The CDR3 sequence is 15 residues long. In nucleotides, the CDR3 is TGTGCCAGCAGTTCTCCGGGACAGAGCTCCTACGAGCAGTACGTC. Encoded protein: CASSSPGQSSYEQYV.

The chain uses TRBV7-2 and TRBJ2-5; D unresolved. The germline V gene encodes CDR1 SGHTA and CDR2 FQGNSA. The CDR3 has 13 amino acids. Deletions cut 2 bases from V and 5 bases from J, with 9 bases between. The CDR3 coding sequence is TGTGCCAGCAGCTTACTGTATACGGAGACCCAGTACTTC. This encodes CASSLLYTETQYF.

Note on this clone: The sample holds other DNA sequences that translate to the same CDR3. The chain joins TRBV6-5 to TRBJ2-3; 7 bases agree with TRBD1. The CDR3 runs to 12 residues. Trimming at V came to 8 bases and at J to 1 base, leaving 0 bases not matched to a gene. The germline CDR1 and CDR2 sequences are MNHEY and SVGAGI. CDR3 DNA: TGTGCCAGCGGACAGGGCACAGATACGCAGTATTTT. The encoded protein is CASGQGTDTQYF.

The chain links TRBV5-1 to TRBJ2-1, with 9 bases that match TRBD1. This CDR3 has 14 amino acids. Unmatched junction bases numbered 9, after V lost 4 bases and J lost 10 bases. CDR1 SGHRS and CDR2 YFSETQ come from the germline V gene. The CDR3 DNA follows: TGCGCCAGCAGCCTGCAGACAGGGGGGGTGGAGCAGTTCTTC. Translated, it gives CASSLQTGGVEQFF.

This clone was found a few times. The chain is built from TRBV28 and TRBJ2-4, with 9 nucleotides matching TRBD2. This CDR3 spans 16 amino acids. V lost 6 bases and J lost 0; bases outside the gene matches: 6. Germline CDR1 reads MDHEN; CDR2 reads SYDVKM. The CDR3 DNA follows: TGTGCCAGCAGACCCGGACTAGCGCTAGCCAAAAACATTCAGTACTTC. Its translation: CASRPGLALAKNIQYF.

The V gene is TRBV4-1, the J gene TRBJ2-5, with a possible D match to TRBD2 (6 bases). V was clipped by 0 bases and J by 5 bases, with 10 bases between them. This CDR3 comprises 14 residues. Germline loops: CDR1 MGHRA, CDR2 YSYEKL. CDR3 nucleotides: TGCGCCAGCAGCCAAGATGGGGGGAAGGAGACCCAGTACTTC. Residues: CASSQDGGKETQYF.

The CDR3: CASSLRLAGEQYV. The CDR3 DNA reads as TGTGCCAGCAGCTTAAGGCTAGCGGGCGAGCAGTACGTC. The V call is TRBV7-8, the J call TRBJ2-7, with 8 bases matching TRBD2. Germline lookup yields CDR1 SGHVS and CDR2 FQNEAQ. The CDR3 is 13 residues long. Trimming at V came to 2 bases and at J to 6 bases, leaving 3 bases not matched to a gene.

This chain uses TRBV2 with TRBJ2-2; D is unresolved. The CDR3 has 16 residues. The germline CDR1 and CDR2 sequences are SNHLY and FYNNEI. Trimming left V 5 bases short and J 0 bases short, with 13 bases between. The CDR3 loop is CASSSRSASNTGELFF. CDR3 nucleotide sequence: TGTGCCAGCAGTTCCAGATCTGCCTCGAACACCGGGGAGCTGTTTTTT.